Listed here are 2 T cell receptor beta chains from one sample, sequenced in a study of shared clonotypes between healthy human individuals. Some clones are missing from TCRdb's copy, which holds only in-frame ones; the method was immunoSEQ multiplex PCR. The sample contains about 2.3 million clones, roughly 92% of which appear only once. Input material: naive CD4+ T cells from PBMCs. The subset was: CD45RA+ positively selected. These receptors were obtained from a man younger than 35 in good health. Some clones in this sample may be carry-over from other donors' samples.

V and J are TRBV5-1 and TRBJ2-1, with D unclear. CDR1 and CDR2 from the germline V gene are SGHRS and YFSETQ. Trimming left V 0 bases short and J 9 bases short, with 10 bases between. The CDR3 is made up of 13 amino acids. CDR3: CASSLAGVSEQFF. As DNA, the CDR3 is TGCGCCAGCAGCTTGGCCGGCGTCTCTGAGCAGTTCTTC.

The genes are TRBV2 and TRBJ2-7, with a possible D match to TRBD2 (5 bases). The V gene lost 6 bases and the J gene lost 3 bases, with 21 bases spanning the gap. The CDR3 totals 16 residues. Germline V lookup: CDR1 SNHLY, CDR2 FYNNEI. CDR3 bases: TGTGCCAGCAGCCCCTCTCCAGTGATGGCGGGCTACGAGCAGTACTTC. Protein product: CASSPSPVMAGYEQYF.